The TCR beta chain described here comes from a study of monozygotic twins with inflammatory bowel disease. General study points: Among T cells, the various subtypes were not distinguishable. Fewer shared clonotypes with others were found in IBD patients than in healthy twins, especially with disease activity. Whether twins were concordant or discordant made no difference to repertoire similarity, possibly from limited power.

About this clonotype: Its target is not known.

TCRalpha and TCRbeta cDNA was put through two nested PCRs of 16 and 9 cycles. TCRdb re-called the 5' RACE reads and shows each CDR3 protein once, DNA omitted. Seen in this sample are around 450,000 distinct CDR3 sequences; the ten most common clones hold 2.4%. Sequencing was performed on blood. The receptor comes from a human donor with ulcerative colitis or Crohn's disease, or a healthy co-twin of an affected twin (not recorded which).

CDR3 loop: CASSPNRQGEQFF. The chain combines TRBV18 with TRBJ2-1; the D call of TRBD1 rests on TCRdb alone, since no DNA is present to check it. This CDR3 comprises 13 residues. Germline lookup yields CDR1 KGHSH and CDR2 LQKENI.